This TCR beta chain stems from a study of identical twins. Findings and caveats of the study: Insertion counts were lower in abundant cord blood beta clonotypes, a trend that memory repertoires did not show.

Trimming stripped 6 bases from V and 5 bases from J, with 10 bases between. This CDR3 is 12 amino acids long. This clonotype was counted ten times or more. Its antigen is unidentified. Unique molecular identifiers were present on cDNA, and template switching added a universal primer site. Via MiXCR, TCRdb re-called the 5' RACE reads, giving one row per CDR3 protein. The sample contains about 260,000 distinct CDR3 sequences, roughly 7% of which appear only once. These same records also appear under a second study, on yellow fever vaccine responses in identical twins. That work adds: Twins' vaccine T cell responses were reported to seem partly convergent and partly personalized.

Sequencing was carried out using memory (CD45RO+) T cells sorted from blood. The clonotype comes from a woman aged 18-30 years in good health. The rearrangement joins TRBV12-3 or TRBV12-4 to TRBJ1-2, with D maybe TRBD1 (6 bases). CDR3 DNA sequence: TGTGCCAGCAGCCCCACAGGGTATGGCTACACCTTC. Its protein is CASSPTGYGYTF.